Presented here are 18 T cell receptor beta chains from one specimen sequenced in a study of cytomegalovirus exposure and HLA in healthy donors. Repertoires were generated with immunoSEQ multiplex PCR, while TCRdb's copy carries only in-frame clones and drops some. Of 75,000 to 95,000 clones listed, approximately 96% were seen once; the top ten hold 0.78%. Material for sequencing was PBMCs. Receptors originate from a man aged 18 to 30 in good health and CMV-seronegative.

This chain joins TRBV29-1 and TRBJ1-2, with D uncertain. V was pared by 7 bases and J by 8 bases, with 17 bases between. This CDR3 is 12 amino acids long. CDR1 SQVTM and CDR2 ANQGSEA come from the germline V gene. CDR3 protein: CSATVGWEGYTF. CDR3 sequence (DNA): TGCAGCGCGACCGTGGGATGGGAGGGCTACACCTTC.

This chain connects TRBV14 to TRBJ2-7; TRBD1 might be the D (8 bases). This CDR3 has 17 residues. With 0 bases removed from V and 3 bases from J, the gap between germline ends came to 18 bases. Germline CDR1 reads SGHDN; CDR2 reads FVKESK. CDR3 in DNA: TGTGCCAGCAGCCAAGAGATAACAGGGGGGGTTGTCTACGAGCAGTACGTC. This translates into CASSQEITGGVVYEQYV.

CDR3 coding DNA: TGTGCCAGCAGTTTTTCCGGGGGGGCAGTGCCGGGCTACACCTTC. This gives the protein CASSFSGGAVPGYTF. The chain recombines TRBV27 with TRBJ1-2, with D tentatively TRBD1 (6 bases). The V end lost 3 bases, the J end lost 8 bases, and 19 bases lay between the germline ends. In germline, CDR1 is MNHEY, CDR2 SMNVEV (reference sequence). The CDR3 has 15 residues.

This clone was picked up one time. The V call is TRBV11-2, the J call TRBJ2-3; 8 nucleotides align to TRBD1. The germline CDR1 and CDR2 sequences are SGHAT and FQNNGV. V was clipped by 0 bases and J by 0 bases; unmatched bases: 2. This CDR3 has 16 amino acids. CDR3 amino acids: CASSLDQGASTDTQYF. CDR3 in DNA: TGTGCCAGCAGCTTAGACCAGGGGGCTAGCACAGATACGCAGTATTTT. Looking up the rest from reference TRBV11-2 and TRBJ2-3 gives the full variable domain: EAGVAQSPRYKIIEKRQSVAFWCNPISGHATLYWYQQILGQGPKLLIQFQNNGVVDDSQLPKDRFSAERLKGVDSTLKIQPAKLEDSAVYLCASSLDQGASTDTQYFGPGTRLTVL.

This clone has just one count. The CDR3 nucleotides read TGTGCCAGTAGTCCTACCGGGACAGGGGTAACAGCGAGCTCCTACAATGAGCAGTTCTTC. Translated, it gives CASSPTGTGVTASSYNEQFF. V usage is TRBV19 and J usage is TRBJ2-1; 10 bases align to TRBD1. CDR3 length: 20 amino acids. Germline V gene sequence: CDR1 LNHDA, CDR2 SQIVND (reference sequence). Trimming removed 5 bases from V and 0 bases from J; junction bases left unmatched: 16.

The chain has TRBV10-2 and TRBJ2-1, with a possible D match to TRBD2 (6 bases). The V and J ends lost 7 bases and 8 bases respectively, with 18 bases between them. CDR1 is WSHSY, CDR2 SAAADI, per germline. CDR3 length: 14 amino acids. The CDR3 nucleotides are TGCGCCAGCATGACGGACTACCTTAAAGATGAGCAGTTCTTC. This translates into CASMTDYLKDEQFF.

CDR3 residues: CASSQYFWDRGTGREKLFF. In DNA form, the CDR3 reads TGTGCCAGCAGCCAATATTTCTGGGACAGGGGGACCGGCAGGGAAAAACTGTTTTTT. The gene calls are TRBV14 and TRBJ1-4; 11 positions match TRBD1. Germline V gives CDR1 SGHDN, CDR2 FVKESK. The junction had 16 bases not matched to a gene; V was cut back by 2 bases and J by 8 bases. The CDR3 length is 19 residues.

This clone was observed once. The gene calls are TRBV21-1 and TRBJ2-2; TRBD2, as called in the table, went unchecked against the DNA. TRBV21-1 is flagged as a pseudogene. There are 17 residues in the CDR3. The CDR3 sequence is CASSKPFRRREAGELFF. CDR3 coding DNA: TGTGCCAGCAGCAAACCATTCCGAAGGCGGGAGGCCGGGGAGCTGTTTTTT.

The chain joins TRBV27 to TRBJ2-7; 8 nucleotides align to TRBD2. Looked up from germline, CDR1 is MNHEY and CDR2 is SMNVEV (reference sequence). J gave up 2 bases and V 6 bases, and 9 bases lay outside the gene matches. The length of the CDR3 is 15 residues. The CDR3 DNA reads TGTGCCAGCAGGATTAGCGGGATAGGAACCTACGAGCAGTACTTC. Translated, it gives CASRISGIGTYEQYF.

This chain connects TRBV28 to TRBJ2-1, with 10 bases that match TRBD2. Germline trimming cut 8 bases from V and 8 bases from J; bases unmatched to any gene: 15. The germline CDR1 and CDR2 sequences are MDHEN and SYDVKM. There are 16 residues in the CDR3. The CDR3: CASATQSGRATDEQFF. CDR3 DNA: TGTGCCAGCGCTACGCAAAGCGGGAGGGCCACGGATGAGCAGTTCTTC.

The rearrangement uses TRBV6-1 and TRBJ1-5, with TRBD1 as a possible D gene (5 bases). Germline-derived CDR1 and CDR2 are MNHNS and SASEGT. The CDR3 totals 14 residues. With 6 bases removed from V and 2 bases from J, the gap between germline ends came to 11 bases. CDR3 sequence reads: CASSLTGGNQPQHF. CDR3 DNA sequence: TGTGCCAGCAGCTTAACGGGGGGCAATCAGCCCCAGCATTTT.

The chain carries TRBV11-3 and TRBJ2-7; either TRBD1 or TRBD2 may supply D (5 bases each). The CDR3 runs 13 residues. Trimming cost V 5 bases and J 2 bases, with 10 bases left between them. Per the germline V gene, CDR1 is SGHNT and CDR2 is YENEEA. The CDR3 nucleotides read TGTGCCAGCAGCCCCCTGGGGGCCTACGAGCAGTACGTC. Its protein product is CASSPLGAYEQYV.

The chain uses TRBV2 and TRBJ2-2; 9 nucleotides line up with TRBD2. The CDR3 sequence is 16 residues long. Germline trimming cut 5 bases from V and 1 base from J; bases unmatched to any gene: 5. The germline CDR1 and CDR2 sequences are SNHLY and FYNNEI. CDR3 sequence: CASSPPSGMNTGELFF. Written as DNA, the CDR3 is TGTGCCAGCAGTCCTCCTAGCGGGATGAACACCGGGGAGCTGTTTTTT.

V usage is TRBV15 and J usage is TRBJ1-5; tentative D call: TRBD1 (5 bases). The V and J ends lost 2 bases and 6 bases respectively, with 17 bases between them. Germline V CDR1 and CDR2: LNHNV, YYDKDF (reference sequence). The CDR3 is 16 residues long. CDR3 coding DNA: TGTGCCACCAGCAGACCCGCGGGGGGTGGGGGTCAGCCCCAGCATTTT. As protein: CATSRPAGGGGQPQHF.

The chain recombines TRBV4-1 with TRBJ1-2, with a possible D match to TRBD1 (5 bases). Germline CDR1 and CDR2: MGHRA and YSYEKL. The V and J ends lost 1 base and 7 bases respectively, with 10 bases between them. This CDR3 spans 13 amino acids. This CDR3 is CASSQAGGSGYTF. In nucleotides, the CDR3 is TGCGCCAGCAGCCAAGCGGGGGGAAGTGGCTACACCTTC.

The chain combines TRBV2 with TRBJ2-5, with 9 bases lining up with TRBD2. Looked up from germline, CDR1 is SNHLY and CDR2 is FYNNEI. This CDR3 is built from 13 residues. Trimming removed 4 bases from V and 4 bases from J; junction bases left unmatched: 1. CDR3 sequence (DNA): TGTGCCAGCAGTGCAGCGGGAGGAGAGACCCAGTACTTC. Encoded protein: CASSAAGGETQYF.

CDR3 loop: CASSPSGTGVQETQYF. The CDR3 DNA is TGTGCCAGCAGTCCGTCCGGGACAGGGGTCCAAGAGACCCAGTACTTC. The chain uses TRBV5-8 and TRBJ2-5; 10 bases are a match to TRBD1. Germline V CDR1 and CDR2: SGHTS, YDEGEE. The CDR3 extends over 16 amino acids. Trimming cost V 5 bases and J 1 base; bases outside gene matches: 8. Complete variable domain (other parts from reference TRBV5-8 and TRBJ2-5): EAGVTQSPTHLIKTRGQQATLRCSPISGHTSVYWYQQALGLGLQFLLWYDEGEERNRGNFPPRFSGRQFPNYSSELNVNALELEDSALYLCASSPSGTGVQETQYFGPGTRLLVL.

The rearrangement uses TRBV2 and TRBJ2-1; TRBD2 agrees at 8 bases. CDR3 size: 14 residues. V gave up 6 bases and J gave up 2 bases; unmatched junction bases: 3. The V gene's germline CDR1 is SNHLY and CDR2 FYNNEI. The CDR3 region is CASRGAGAYNEQFF. In nucleotides, the CDR3 is TGTGCCAGCAGAGGAGCGGGAGCCTACAATGAGCAGTTCTTC.